This entry lists 3 T cell receptor beta chains sequenced from one sample in a study of T cell responses to AZD1222 COVID-19 vaccine. Only in-frame clones appear in the TCRdb table, and some are missing; sequencing was by immunoSEQ multiplex PCR. The data hold approximately 100,000 clones, with about 90% observed a single time. Sequences were derived from peripheral blood, sampled on day 0 of AZD1222 vaccination. These receptors were obtained from an adult in good health.

V is TRBV2 and J is TRBJ2-7; tentative D call: TRBD2 (6 bases). The CDR3 contains 12 residues. Germline V gene lookup returns CDR1 SNHLY and CDR2 FYNNEI. V was clipped by 8 bases and J by 7 bases, with 15 bases between them. The DNA of the CDR3 is TGTGCCAGCCTTCGGACTGCGGGGGAGCAGTACTTC. It is translated as CASLRTAGEQYF.

This clone occurred a few times. This sequence joins TRBV2 and TRBJ2-7; 12 nucleotides agree with TRBD2. Germline CDR1 reads SNHLY; CDR2 reads FYNNEI. V shed 10 bases, J shed 3 bases, and the junction held 4 bases outside the gene matches. This CDR3 is built from 13 residues. Here the CDR3 DNA reads TGTGCCACCTCTAGCGGGAGGGACTACGAGCAGTACTTC. This gives the protein CATSSGRDYEQYF.

This sequence joins TRBV30 and TRBJ1-1; TRBD1 might be the D (5 bases). Trimming shortened V by 7 bases and J by 4 bases, and 22 bases separated the two germline ends. Germline V CDR1 and CDR2: GTSNPN, SVGIG (reference sequence). CDR3 length: 15 residues. The CDR3 sequence: CASQDLGRGSTEAFF. DNA of the CDR3: TGTGCCTCCCAAGACTTAGGACGGGGGAGCACTGAAGCTTTCTTT.